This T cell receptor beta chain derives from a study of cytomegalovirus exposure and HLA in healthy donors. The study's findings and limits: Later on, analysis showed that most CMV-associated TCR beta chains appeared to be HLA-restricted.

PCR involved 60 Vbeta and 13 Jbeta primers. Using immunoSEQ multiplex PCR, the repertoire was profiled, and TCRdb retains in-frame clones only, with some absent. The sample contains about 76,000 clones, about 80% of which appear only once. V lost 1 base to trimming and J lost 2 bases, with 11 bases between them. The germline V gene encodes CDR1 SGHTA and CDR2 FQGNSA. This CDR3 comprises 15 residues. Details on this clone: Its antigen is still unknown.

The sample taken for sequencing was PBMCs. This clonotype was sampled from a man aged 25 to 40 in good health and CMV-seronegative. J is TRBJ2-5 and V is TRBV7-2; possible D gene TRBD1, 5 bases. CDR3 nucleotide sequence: TGTGCCAGCAGCTTAGTCCCGACAGCTCAAGAGACCCAGTACTTC. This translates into CASSLVPTAQETQYF.